Below are 20 T cell receptor beta chains sequenced from a single sample in a study of T cells after yellow fever vaccination (dated by TCRdb to 2018 to 2020). The treatment or condition label, as the study defines it: live attenuated yellow fever vaccine strain. The library was obtained by 5' RACE. Sequenced on an Illumina HiSeq 2500. The public sequencing data were trimmed at Q25 with fastp and processed into clonotypes with MiXCR by TCRdb, which kept only in-frame beta chains. CDR3 protein duplicates are merged, each entry listing the most common genes and DNA. For this sample the table gives roughly 96,000 distinct CDR3 sequences, of which approximately 8.4% were detected only once. Jointly, the top ten make up approximately 17% of the sample. The starting material was CD8+ T cells not binding an NS4B(214-222) dextramer, sorted from PBMCs, obtained roughly 14 days after the first yellow fever vaccination. This sample's cell subset or site label indicates: NS4B epitope dextramer-negative CD8 T cells. Receptors originate from a man aged 18-30 years who received the YFV17D yellow fever vaccine.

The rearrangement links TRBV5-6 to TRBJ2-5; D is unresolved. Per germline, CDR1 SGHDT and CDR2 YYEEEE. The CDR3 sequence is 13 residues long. V gave up 4 bases and J gave up 5 bases, with 12 bases separating them. CDR3 sequence (DNA): TGTGCCAGCAGCCCGGGCCGTCCTGAGACCCAGTACTTC. This sequence encodes CASSPGRPETQYF.

This clonotype was counted only a few times. V is TRBV23-1 and J is TRBJ1-3; D is undetermined. TRBV23-1 is marked as an open reading frame, function uncertain. The CDR3 is 15 amino acids. Deletions cut 3 bases from V and 4 bases from J, with 13 bases between. CDR3 region: CASSHPATVGNTIYF. The CDR3 DNA follows: TGCGCCAGCAGTCACCCCGCGACCGTGGGAAACACCATATATTTT.

This clonotype has more than one count but fewer than ten. V gene TRBV6-5 combines with J gene TRBJ2-1, with D uncertain. CDR1 and CDR2 from the germline V gene are MNHEY and SVGAGI. The CDR3 is 13 amino acids. Trimming left V 6 bases short and J 2 bases short, with 8 bases between. The CDR3 DNA reads as TGTGCCAGCAGAACGGGTCCCTACAATGAGCAGTTCTTC. Residues: CASRTGPYNEQFF.

The chain uses TRBV2 and TRBJ1-2, with 7 bases matching TRBD1. The CDR3 spans 13 residues. The J segment lost 6 bases and the V segment lost 4 bases, leaving 5 bases of the junction unmatched. Germline V gives CDR1 SNHLY, CDR2 FYNNEI. DNA of the CDR3: TGTGCCAGCAGTGCTCCGGGACAGAATGGCTACACCTTC. Encoded protein: CASSAPGQNGYTF.

There are many counts of this clonotype. This chain connects TRBV4-1 to TRBJ2-7; 8 bases fit TRBD1. CDR1 MGHRA and CDR2 YSYEKL come from the germline V gene. CDR3 size: 13 residues. With 3 bases clipped from V and 2 bases from J, the junction kept 0 bases outside the gene matches. CDR3 DNA: TGCGCCAGCAGCCAGGGACAGGCCTACGAGCAGTACTTC. Residues: CASSQGQAYEQYF.

This chain links TRBV5-4 with TRBJ2-1, with D perhaps matching TRBD1 or TRBD2 (5 bases each). Germline CDR1 and CDR2: SGHNT and YYREEE (reference sequence). With 5 bases removed from V and 9 bases from J, the gap between germline ends came to 12 bases. CDR3 length: 12 amino acids. CDR3 in DNA: TGTGCCAGCAGTTCCGGGACGGTTGAGCAGTTCTTC. Protein: CASSSGTVEQFF.

This clonotype has only a few counts. The rearrangement links TRBV4-1 to TRBJ2-6; no definite D call. V gave up 1 base and J gave up 0 bases, with 7 bases separating them. The CDR3 length is 16 residues. The germline V gene encodes CDR1 MGHRA and CDR2 YSYEKL. The CDR3 sequence is CASSQGLDSGANVLTF. The CDR3 nucleotides are TGCGCCAGCAGCCAAGGACTCGACTCTGGGGCCAACGTCCTGACTTTC.

Points on this clonotype: Germline is not matched at one junction end, which may reflect a read error. J is TRBJ2-3 and V is TRBV4-1, with D perhaps being TRBD1 or TRBD2 (5 bases each). CDR1 and CDR2 (germline): MGHRA, YSYEKL. This CDR3 region has 16 residues. CDR3 in amino acids: CVSSQDSRGRGDTQYF. The DNA of the CDR3 is TGCGTCAGCAGCCAAGATTCCCGGGGCCGAGGAGATACGCAGTATTTT.

This clonotype has only a few counts. This chain joins TRBV4-3 and TRBJ2-2; D is ambiguous. Trimming cost V 0 bases and J 0 bases, with 8 bases left between them. Germline values: CDR1 LGHNA, CDR2 YSLEER. The CDR3 length is 16 residues. CDR3 amino acids: CASSQDQQSNTGELFF. CDR3 sequence (DNA): TGCGCCAGCAGCCAAGATCAACAGTCGAACACCGGGGAGCTGTTTTTT.

The chain joins TRBV6-5 to TRBJ2-7; no definite D call. The germline V gene has CDR1 MNHEY and CDR2 SVGAGI. Trimming cost V 10 bases and J 4 bases, with 8 bases left between them. The CDR3 is made up of 10 amino acids. This CDR3 reads CATARYEQYF. The CDR3 DNA is TGTGCCACTGCCAGGTACGAGCAGTACTTC.

The chain carries TRBV19 and TRBJ2-1; D gene uncertain. CDR3 length: 15 residues. The V gene lost 5 bases and the J gene lost 2 bases, with 13 bases spanning the gap. The V gene's germline CDR1 is LNHDA and CDR2 SQIVND (reference sequence). The CDR3 spells CASSVGIPTYNEQFF. The CDR3 DNA sequence: TGTGCCAGTAGTGTAGGGATCCCCACCTACAATGAGCAGTTCTTC.

CDR3 nucleotide sequence: TGTGCCAGCAAAAGTTGGGACAGCGGGCAAGAGACCCAGTACTTC. This codes for CASKSWDSGQETQYF. This chain uses TRBV27 with TRBJ2-5, with a tentative D call TRBD1 (7 bases). With 7 bases removed from V and 2 bases from J, the gap between germline ends came to 17 bases. The germline gives CDR1 MNHEY, CDR2 SMNVEV (reference sequence). The CDR3 spans 15 residues.

This clonotype was seen more than once but under ten times. The V gene is TRBV13, the J gene TRBJ2-7, with D uncertain. This CDR3 has 12 amino acids. Germline CDR1 reads PRHDT; CDR2 reads FYEKMQ (reference sequence). The germline V and J ends were trimmed by 4 bases and 4 bases, with 8 bases remaining between them. CDR3 nucleotides: TGTGCCAGCAGCTGGTTTGGTTACGAGCAGTACTTC. Its protein product is CASSWFGYEQYF.

The rearrangement links TRBV7-9 to TRBJ1-5; 7 positions agree with TRBD1. CDR3 length equals 14 residues. The ends lost 3 bases at V and 6 bases at J; junction bases unmatched: 5. The germline V gene has CDR1 SEHNR and CDR2 FQNEAQ (reference sequence). CDR3 amino acids: CASSFTGEGQPQHF. Written as DNA, the CDR3 is TGTGCCAGCAGCTTTACAGGGGAAGGTCAGCCCCAGCATTTT.

This chain connects TRBV10-2 to TRBJ2-7; TRBD1 matches 8 bases. From germline, CDR1 is WSHSY and CDR2 SAAADI. CDR3 length: 13 amino acids. With 8 bases clipped from V and 3 bases from J, the junction kept 6 bases outside the gene matches. The CDR3 DNA follows: TGCGCCAGCCGGACAGGGAACTACTACGAGCAGTACTTC. This codes for CASRTGNYYEQYF.

This clonotype has a handful of counts. This chain links TRBV7-9 with TRBJ1-2, with D tentatively TRBD1 (5 bases). V lost 4 bases to trimming and J lost 8 bases, with 17 bases between them. This CDR3 region has 14 residues. Germline CDR1 SEHNR, CDR2 FQNEAQ (reference sequence). CDR3 amino acids: CASSYVTGRIGYTF. Written as DNA, the CDR3 is TGTGCCAGCAGCTACGTTACGGGACGGATAGGCTACACCTTC.

This clonotype showed up many times. The V and J genes are TRBV6-5 and TRBJ2-5; D is ambiguous. Germline V gene data show CDR1 as MNHEY and CDR2 as SVGAGI. The CDR3 totals 11 residues. V gave up 6 bases and J gave up 4 bases, with 6 bases separating them. The chain's CDR3 is CASSLSETQYF. CDR3 DNA sequence: TGTGCCAGCAGCCTCTCAGAGACCCAGTACTTC.

This clonotype was seen repeatedly, ten times or more. This chain connects TRBV15 to TRBJ2-2, with 8 bases lining up with TRBD1. CDR1 is LNHNV and CDR2 is YYDKDF in the germline V gene (reference sequence). The CDR3 is made up of 15 amino acids. With V trimmed by 4 bases and J by 6 bases, 7 bases remained unmatched. This chain's CDR3 is CATSTPGQGPGELFF. The CDR3 DNA follows: TGTGCCACCAGCACGCCTGGACAGGGCCCCGGGGAGCTGTTTTTT.

This chain uses TRBV19 with TRBJ2-1; TRBD2 matches 10 bases. The CDR3 consists of 15 residues. Germline CDR1 reads LNHDA; CDR2 reads SQIVND (reference sequence). The junction had 5 bases not matched to a gene; V was cut back by 1 base and J by 8 bases. The CDR3 DNA reads as TGTGCCAGTAGTATAGTAGCGGGGGGCGGATATGAGCAGTTCTTC. Translated: CASSIVAGGGYEQFF.

This clonotype was seen more than once but under ten times. The rearrangement uses TRBV5-1 and TRBJ2-1; D is unclear. V was cut by 0 bases and J by 10 bases, with 20 bases left in between. The CDR3 extends over 16 amino acids. Germline CDR1 and CDR2: SGHRS and YFSETQ. The CDR3 nucleotides are TGCGCCAGCAGCTTGGGGACCTATGTTCTGGACGTGGAGCAGTTCTTC. This encodes CASSLGTYVLDVEQFF.